This T cell receptor (beta chain) was captured by sequencing in a study of T cell responses to AZD1222 COVID-19 vaccine. Study-wide results and caveats: Donors skewed white British and female; clonal diversity was possibly underestimated. There were vaccine-associated CD4 TCRs across spike, dominant at 160-218 and 743-854. Spike-specific TCR repertoires showed rising breadth and depth after two AZD1222 doses. Baseline seropositives among AZD1222 recipients totaled only 5 to 7.

As regards this clone: Its antigen is undetermined.

Using immunoSEQ multiplex PCR, the repertoire was profiled, and TCRdb retains in-frame clones only, with some absent. The table has nearly 80,000 clones, over 75% seen once; the top ten hold around 20%. The input for sequencing was peripheral blood, taken on day 0 of AZD1222 vaccination. The clonotype was recovered from an adult in good health.

The CDR3 nucleotides are TGTGCCAGCTCAGCCCCGGGACTGGCTTTACCTGAGCAGTTCTTC. The encoded protein is CASSAPGLALPEQFF. The chain links TRBV25-1 to TRBJ2-1; TRBD2 might be the D (6 bases). The V and J ends lost 8 bases and 9 bases respectively, with 23 bases between them. CDR3 length: 15 amino acids. Per germline, CDR1 MGHDK and CDR2 SYGVNS.